This T cell receptor (beta chain) was captured in a study of metastatic and nonmetastatic thyroid tumors (dated by TCRdb to about 2020). With respect to the entire study: The researchers compared repertoires between peripheral blood samples and tumor or nodule tissue samples from patients with malignant or benign thyroid disease.

Ends trimmed: V by 1 base, J by 1 base; bases unmatched to a gene: 5. The CDR3, from cysteine to phenylalanine, totals 16 residues. Of all the DNA, just the CDR3 is kept, 48 bases in frame from base 1. The germline V gene sets CDR1 to KGHSH and CDR2 to LQKENI. Library preparation used PCR. The sequencing machine was an Illumina HiSeq 4000. The TCR beta-chain CDR3 region of each patient was profiled by high-throughput sequencing. The paper's processing steps were these. A classifier to discriminate distant-metastatic papillary thyroid cancer patients was built from CDR3 differences across clinicopathological groups. Repertoire diversity was assessed with the Shannon index, and tumor-blood repertoire similarity with the Morisita-Horn index. Using fastp at Q25 and MiXCR, TCRdb reprocessed the public reads and kept productive beta chains. These V and J calls derive from TCRdb rather than the authors' analysis. The sample table shows 13,000 to 15,000 clones, and around 32% are seen once. Jointly, the top ten make up roughly half of the sample.

Before undergoing thyroid surgery, none of the patients had been given any kind of treatment. Patient clinical samples collected from about 2012 to 2018 were retrospectively analysed using T-cell receptor beta sequencing. Points the paper makes about the study in general: In both blood and tumor samples, malignant tumors were reported to have significantly higher TCR beta diversity than benign nodules.

On this clone: Its recognized antigen is unknown. Base qualities are not recorded, but no much larger clone differs from it by a single base.

Recombination joined TRBV18 with TRBJ2-5, and 8 junctional nucleotides match TRBD1. The sequence was collected from a male donor with papillary thyroid cancer or a benign thyroid nodule (not recorded which). Some clones in this sample may be carry-over from other donors' samples. Input material: tumor tissue. At the DNA level, the sequence is TGTGCCAGCTCACCACTCGGGACAGGCGGCCAAGAGACCCAGTACTTC. This codes for CASSPLGTGGQETQYF.